The present TCR beta chain was sequenced within a study of response to subunit inactivated influenza vaccine (dated by TCRdb to the late 2010s). Concerning the study at large: Deep quantitative T cell receptor repertoire profiling was used in the study to track responses to a trivalent subunit inactivated influenza vaccine. Paper-wide results and their limitations: It was suggested by the authors that each seasonal influenza vaccination may recruit only a limited number of new T cells.

Remarks on this clonotype: Its antigen specificity is not known. No base qualities exist here, and no much larger clone lies one base off it.

The protocol used for the library was RT-PCR. Reads for this sample came from an Illumina HiSeq 2500. The public sequencing data were trimmed at Q25 with fastp and processed into clonotypes with MiXCR by TCRdb, which kept only in-frame beta chains. Rows are unified per CDR3 protein, each entry keeping the most common DNA and genes. This sample gives 300,000 to 350,000 distinct CDR3 sequences in total; about 20% of them show up just once. The ten largest make up about 9.3% of the sample. The sequenced sample was PBMCs from blood, obtained approximately 22 months after vaccination. This TCR derives from a man between 50 and 75 years old who received an inactivated influenza vaccine. Donor details come from another sample of the same person, matched by shared clones.

The CDR3 reads CASSETLAGGNEQFF. Here is the DNA: TGCGCCAGCAGCGAGACGCTAGCGGGAGGGAATGAGCAGTTCTTC. The sequence is built from TRBV5-1 and TRBJ2-1; 12 bases in between match TRBD2. Taken from cysteine to phenylalanine, the CDR3 has 15 residues. The retained sequence is limited to the CDR3, 45 bases, with the frame set at the first base. Trimming leaves V shorter by 4 bases and J shorter by 7 bases, with the junction holding 6 bases beyond the gene matches. Taken from the germline V gene, the CDR1 and CDR2 loops are SGHRS and YFSETQ.